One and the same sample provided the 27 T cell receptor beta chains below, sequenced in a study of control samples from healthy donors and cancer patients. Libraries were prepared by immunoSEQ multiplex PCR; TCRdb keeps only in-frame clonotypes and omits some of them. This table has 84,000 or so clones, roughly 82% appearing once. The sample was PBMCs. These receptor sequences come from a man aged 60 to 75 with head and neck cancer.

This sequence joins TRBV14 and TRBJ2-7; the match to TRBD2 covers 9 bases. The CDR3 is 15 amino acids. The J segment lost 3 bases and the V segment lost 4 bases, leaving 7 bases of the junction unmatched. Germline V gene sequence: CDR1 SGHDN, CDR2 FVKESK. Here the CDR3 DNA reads TGTGCCAGCAGCCCCCGTTTAGCGGGAGACTACGAGCAGTACTTC. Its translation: CASSPRLAGDYEQYF.

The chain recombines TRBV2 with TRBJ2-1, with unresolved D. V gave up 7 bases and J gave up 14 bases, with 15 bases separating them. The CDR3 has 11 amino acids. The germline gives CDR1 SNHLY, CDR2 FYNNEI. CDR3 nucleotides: TGTGCCAGCACCGATGTGTGGAAGGAGTTCTTC. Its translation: CASTDVWKEFF. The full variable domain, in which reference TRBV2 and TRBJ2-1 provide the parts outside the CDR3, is EPEVTQTPSHQVTQMGQEVILRCVPISNHLYFYWYRQILGQKVEFLVSFYNNEISEKSEIFDDQFSVERPDGSNFTLKIRSTKLEDSAMYFCASTDVWKEFFGPGTRLTVL.

In DNA, the CDR3 is TGTGCCAGCAGTGACTCGAGGCATGAAGGACACTATGGCTACACCTTC. Protein product: CASSDSRHEGHYGYTF. This sequence joins TRBV6-4 and TRBJ1-2; D is unresolved. The CDR3 is 16 amino acids. The V and J ends lost 0 bases and 3 bases respectively, with 14 bases between them. The germline gives CDR1 MRHNA, CDR2 SNTAGT.

This CDR3 reads CASSLTGGTGELFF. DNA for the CDR3: TGTGCCAGCAGCCTGACAGGGGGCACCGGGGAGCTGTTTTTT. This chain joins TRBV5-4 and TRBJ2-2; TRBD1 aligns across 9 bases. The CDR3 totals 14 residues. V was clipped by 4 bases and J by 4 bases; unmatched bases: 2. Germline loops: CDR1 SGHNT, CDR2 YYREEE (reference sequence).

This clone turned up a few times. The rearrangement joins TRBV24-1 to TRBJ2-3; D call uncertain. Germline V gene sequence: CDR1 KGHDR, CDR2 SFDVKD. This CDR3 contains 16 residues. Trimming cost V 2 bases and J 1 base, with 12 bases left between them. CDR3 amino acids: CATSDSLVLRTDTQYF. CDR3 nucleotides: TGTGCCACCAGTGATTCTCTAGTTCTTCGCACAGATACGCAGTATTTT.

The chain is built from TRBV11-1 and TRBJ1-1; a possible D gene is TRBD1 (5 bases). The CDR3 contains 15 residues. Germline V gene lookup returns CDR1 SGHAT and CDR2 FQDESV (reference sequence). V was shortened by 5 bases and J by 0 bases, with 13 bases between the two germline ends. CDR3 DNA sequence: TGTGCCAGCAGCGGTACCGGGACGTTGAACACTGAAGCTTTCTTT. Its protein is CASSGTGTLNTEAFF. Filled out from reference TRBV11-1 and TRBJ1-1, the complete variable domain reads EAEVAQSPRYKITEKSQAVAFWCDPISGHATLYWYRQILGQGPELLVQFQDESVVDDSQLPKDRFSAERLKGVDSTLKIQPAELGDSAMYLCASSGTGTLNTEAFFGQGTRLTVV.

The CDR3 loop is CASSVGSSRETQYF. In DNA, the CDR3 is TGTGCCAGCAGCGTAGGGTCCAGCAGAGAGACCCAGTACTTC. V and J are TRBV9 and TRBJ2-5; D remains unclear. The V gene's germline CDR1 is SGDLS and CDR2 YYNGEE. The CDR3 has 14 amino acids. Trimming took 0 bases from V and 4 from J, leaving 10 bases between them.

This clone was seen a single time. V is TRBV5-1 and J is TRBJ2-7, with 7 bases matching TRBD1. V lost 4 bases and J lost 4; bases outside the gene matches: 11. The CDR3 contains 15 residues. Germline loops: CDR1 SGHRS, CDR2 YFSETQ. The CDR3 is CASSDRERTVYEQYF. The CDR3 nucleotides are TGCGCCAGCAGCGACAGGGAGAGGACTGTTTACGAGCAGTACTTC.

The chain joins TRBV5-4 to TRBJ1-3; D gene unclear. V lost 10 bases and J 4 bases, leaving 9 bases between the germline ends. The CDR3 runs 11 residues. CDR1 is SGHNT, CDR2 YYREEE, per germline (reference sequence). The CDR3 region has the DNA TGTGCCTCAGGAACGGGAAACACCATATATTTT. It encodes CASGTGNTIYF.

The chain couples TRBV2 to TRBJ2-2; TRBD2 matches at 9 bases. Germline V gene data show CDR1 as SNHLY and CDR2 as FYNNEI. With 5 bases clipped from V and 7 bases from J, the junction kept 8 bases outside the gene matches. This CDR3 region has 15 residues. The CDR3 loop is CASSRSGSVYGELFF. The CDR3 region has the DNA TGTGCCAGCAGTCGTAGCGGGAGTGTTTACGGGGAGCTGTTTTTT.

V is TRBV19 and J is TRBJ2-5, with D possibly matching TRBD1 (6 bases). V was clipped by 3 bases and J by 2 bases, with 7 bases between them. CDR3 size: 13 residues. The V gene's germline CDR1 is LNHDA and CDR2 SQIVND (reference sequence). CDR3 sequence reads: CASSMGTQETQYF. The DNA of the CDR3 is TGTGCCAGTAGTATGGGGACACAAGAGACCCAGTACTTC.

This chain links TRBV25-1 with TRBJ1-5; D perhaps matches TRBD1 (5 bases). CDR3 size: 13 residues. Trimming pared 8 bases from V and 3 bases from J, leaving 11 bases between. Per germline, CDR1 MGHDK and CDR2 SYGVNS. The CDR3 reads CASARGDNQPQHF. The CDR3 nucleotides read TGTGCCAGCGCCCGGGGGGACAATCAGCCCCAGCATTTT.

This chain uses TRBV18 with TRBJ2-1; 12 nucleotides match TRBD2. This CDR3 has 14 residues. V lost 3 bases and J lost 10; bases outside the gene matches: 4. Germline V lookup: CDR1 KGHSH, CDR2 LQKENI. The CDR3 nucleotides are TGTGCCAGCTCACCTGGGACTAGCGGGCTAGAGCAGTTCTTC. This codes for CASSPGTSGLEQFF.

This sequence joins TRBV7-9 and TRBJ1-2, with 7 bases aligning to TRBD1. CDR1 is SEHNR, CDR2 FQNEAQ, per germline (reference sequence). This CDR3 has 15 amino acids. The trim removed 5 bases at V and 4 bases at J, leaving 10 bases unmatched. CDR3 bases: TGTGCCAGCAGCGACCAACAGGGGATTAGCTATGGCTACACCTTC. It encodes CASSDQQGISYGYTF.

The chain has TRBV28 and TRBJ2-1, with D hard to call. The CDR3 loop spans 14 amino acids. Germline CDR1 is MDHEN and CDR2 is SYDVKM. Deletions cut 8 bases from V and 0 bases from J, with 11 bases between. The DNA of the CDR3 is TGTGCCAGCTTTCCCCCTAACTCCTACAATGAGCAGTTCTTC. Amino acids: CASFPPNSYNEQFF.

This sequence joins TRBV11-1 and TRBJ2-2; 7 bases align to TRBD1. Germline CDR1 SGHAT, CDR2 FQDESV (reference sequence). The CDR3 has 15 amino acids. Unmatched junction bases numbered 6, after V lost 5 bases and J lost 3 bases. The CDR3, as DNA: TGTGCCAGCAGCCCCGTAGGGGGCTACACCGGGGAGCTGTTTTTT. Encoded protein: CASSPVGGYTGELFF.

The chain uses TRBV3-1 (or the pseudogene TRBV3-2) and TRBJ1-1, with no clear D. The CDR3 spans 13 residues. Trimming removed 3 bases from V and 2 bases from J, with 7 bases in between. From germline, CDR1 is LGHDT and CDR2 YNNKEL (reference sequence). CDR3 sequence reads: CASSHLTNTEAFF. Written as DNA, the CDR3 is TGTGCCAGCAGCCATCTCACTAACACTGAAGCTTTCTTT.

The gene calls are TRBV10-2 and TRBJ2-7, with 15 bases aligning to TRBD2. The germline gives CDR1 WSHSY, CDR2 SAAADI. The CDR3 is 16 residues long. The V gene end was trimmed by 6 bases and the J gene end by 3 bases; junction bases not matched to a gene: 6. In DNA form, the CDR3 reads TGCGCCAGCAGCCGGGGACTAGCGGGAGGACACTACGAGCAGTACTTC. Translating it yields CASSRGLAGGHYEQYF.

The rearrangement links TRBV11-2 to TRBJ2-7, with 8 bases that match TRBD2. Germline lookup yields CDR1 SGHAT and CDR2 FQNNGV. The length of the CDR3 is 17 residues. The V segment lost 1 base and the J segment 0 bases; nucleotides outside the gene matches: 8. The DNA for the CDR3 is TGTGCCAGCAGCTTAGGTCGCGGCGGGGGGACCTCCTACGAGCAGTACTTC. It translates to CASSLGRGGGTSYEQYF. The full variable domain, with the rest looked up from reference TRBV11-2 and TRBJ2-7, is EAGVAQSPRYKIIEKRQSVAFWCNPISGHATLYWYQQILGQGPKLLIQFQNNGVVDDSQLPKDRFSAERLKGVDSTLKIQPAKLEDSAVYLCASSLGRGGGTSYEQYFGPGTRLTVT.

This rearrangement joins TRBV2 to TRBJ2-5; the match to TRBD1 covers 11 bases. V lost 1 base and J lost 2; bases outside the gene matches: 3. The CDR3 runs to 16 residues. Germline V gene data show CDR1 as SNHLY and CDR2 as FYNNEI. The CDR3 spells CASSEGGTGGQETQYF. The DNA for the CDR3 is TGTGCCAGCAGTGAAGGGGGGACAGGGGGACAAGAGACCCAGTACTTC.

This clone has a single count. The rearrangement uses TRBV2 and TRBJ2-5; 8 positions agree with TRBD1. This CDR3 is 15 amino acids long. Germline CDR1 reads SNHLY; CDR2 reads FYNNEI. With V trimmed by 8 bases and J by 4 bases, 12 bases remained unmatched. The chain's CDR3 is CASGRRGQGGETQYF. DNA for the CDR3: TGTGCCAGCGGCCGCAGGGGGCAGGGGGGAGAGACCCAGTACTTC.

DNA of the CDR3: TGTGCCAGCAGTTCCACAGGGTTAGGAGGGGGCTACACCTTC. Its protein product is CASSSTGLGGGYTF. V is TRBV6-5 and J is TRBJ1-2, with D perhaps matching TRBD1 (6 bases). The CDR3 loop spans 14 amino acids. The V end lost 4 bases, the J end lost 8 bases, and 17 bases lay between the germline ends. Germline CDR1 reads MNHEY; CDR2 reads SVGAGI.

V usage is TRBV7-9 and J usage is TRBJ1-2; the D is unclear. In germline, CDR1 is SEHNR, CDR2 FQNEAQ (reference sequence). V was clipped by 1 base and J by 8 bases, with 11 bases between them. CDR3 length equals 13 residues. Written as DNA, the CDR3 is TGTGCCAGCAGCTTAGGGTTGGGTGGCGGCTACACCTTC. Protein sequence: CASSLGLGGGYTF.

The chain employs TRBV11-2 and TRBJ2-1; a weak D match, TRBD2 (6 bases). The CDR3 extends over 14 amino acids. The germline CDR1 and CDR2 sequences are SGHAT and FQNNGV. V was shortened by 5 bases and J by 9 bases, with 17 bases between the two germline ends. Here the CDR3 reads CASSRDSSRPEQFF. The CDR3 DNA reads TGTGCCAGCAGCAGGGACTCTTCGAGACCTGAGCAGTTCTTC.

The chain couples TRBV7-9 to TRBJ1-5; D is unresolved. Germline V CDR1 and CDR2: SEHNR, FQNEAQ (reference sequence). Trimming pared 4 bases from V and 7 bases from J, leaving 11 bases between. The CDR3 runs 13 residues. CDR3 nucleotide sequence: TGTGCCAGCAGCTCAGAGACCGGGCAGCCCCAGCATTTT. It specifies CASSSETGQPQHF.

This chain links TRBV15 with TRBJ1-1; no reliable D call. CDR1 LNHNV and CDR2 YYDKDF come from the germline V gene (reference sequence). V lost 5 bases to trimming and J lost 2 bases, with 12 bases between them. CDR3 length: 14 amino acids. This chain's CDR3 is CATSPPLGNTEAFF. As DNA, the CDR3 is TGTGCCACCAGCCCCCCCCTCGGCAACACTGAAGCTTTCTTT.

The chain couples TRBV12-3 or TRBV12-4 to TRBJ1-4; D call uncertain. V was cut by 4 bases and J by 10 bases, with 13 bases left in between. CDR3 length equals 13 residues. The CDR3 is CASSSLNVGKLFF. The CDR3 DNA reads TGTGCCAGCAGTTCCCTCAACGTAGGAAAACTGTTTTTT.